This TCR beta chain emerged from a study of blood T cell repertoires in COVID-19. As for the study in general: T cells, B-cell-depleted T cells, or PBMCs supplied cDNA or gDNA.

Followed over time, Seattle patients had been enrolled while infection was active. Germline assignment: CDR1 SGHRS and CDR2 YFSETQ. V trimming: 4 bases; J trimming: 4 bases; junction bases outside the gene matches: 13. The CDR3 loop spans 16 amino acids. In the study's own analysis: Nucleated cell number was recorded as an estimate derived from reference gene primer amplification. Assay: immunoSEQ multiplex PCR; the TCRdb copy retains only in-frame clones and omits some. V and J calls and clone size are those listed in that table; D and trimming were worked out from the DNA. This table holds approximately 330,000 clones, roughly 87% found once.

The sequenced sample consisted of peripheral blood. The chain recombines TRBV5-1 with TRBJ2-7; 8 nucleotides agree with TRBD2. The TCR was taken from a man under 40 with COVID-19, enrolled during active disease. This CDR3 is CASSHYTSGFLYEQYF. The CDR3 DNA sequence: TGCGCCAGCAGCCATTACACTAGCGGCTTTTTGTACGAGCAGTACTTC.